This entry describes one T cell receptor beta chain. Its cognate antigen is unknown. Those patients picked for sequencing had displayed CD8+CD57+ cell expansion on flow cytometry. This entry comes from a study of CD8+CD57+ T cells in acquired aplastic anemia. CDR3 and TCR beta VDJ profiling relied on genomic DNA as the template. Via MiXCR, TCRdb re-called the reads, giving one row per CDR3 protein. The sample consists of 200,000 to 250,000 distinct CDR3 sequences, about 62% of them appearing once. The study, taken as a whole, reports: Researchers reported that CD8+ Simpson's diversity was not significantly different in patients versus controls.

This clonotype was obtained from a human donor with aplastic anemia. The sample consisted of sorted CD4+, CD8+, or CD8+CD57+ T cells (not recorded which) from PBMCs.

The CDR3 DNA reads TGTGCCAGCAGTATAAGGGAGAACACTGAAGCTTTCTTT. Its protein is CASSIRENTEAFF. The chain joins TRBV12-3 or TRBV12-4 to TRBJ1-1; D gene unclear. This CDR3 comprises 13 residues. V lost 5 bases and J 1 base, leaving 8 bases between the germline ends.